The 10 T cell receptor beta chains reported below all come from one sample, sequenced in a study of early T cells in non-severe SARS-CoV-2 infection. TCRdb fed the 5' RACE reads into MiXCR, producing one record per CDR3 protein. The sample yields about 90,000 distinct CDR3 sequences, about 12% seen once. The material was whole blood, obtained at baseline. The source is an adult who was a healthcare worker with PCR-confirmed SARS-CoV-2 infection or an uninfected control (not recorded which).

This clonotype has a count of ten or more. The V and J genes are TRBV20-1 and TRBJ2-5; TRBD2 agrees at 11 bases. Germline V gene data show CDR1 as DFQATT and CDR2 as SNEGSKA (reference sequence). The V and J ends lost 6 bases and 4 bases, in that order; junction bases with no gene match: 13. This CDR3 comprises 16 residues. CDR3 amino acids: CSAPSPSGRRAETQYF. The DNA for the CDR3 is TGCAGTGCACCCTCCCCTAGCGGGAGGCGTGCAGAGACCCAGTACTTC.

The sample holds a few counts of this clonotype. The J gene is TRBJ1-6, the V gene TRBV3-1; D is unresolved. CDR3 length: 11 amino acids. V dropped 4 bases and J dropped 7 bases, with 2 bases sitting between them. Germline CDR1 is LGHDT and CDR2 is YNNKEL (reference sequence). CDR3: CASSLNSPLHF. The CDR3 bases are TGTGCCAGCAGCCTCAATTCACCCCTCCACTTT.

This clonotype was detected only a few times. The chain couples TRBV24-1 to TRBJ2-1; 9 bases match TRBD1. Germline assignment: CDR1 KGHDR and CDR2 SFDVKD. The CDR3 extends over 15 amino acids. With V trimmed by 4 bases and J by 8 bases, 8 bases remained unmatched. The CDR3 loop is CATSDGTGPRHEQFF. DNA of the CDR3: TGTGCCACCAGTGACGGGACAGGGCCGAGGCATGAGCAGTTCTTC.

This chain uses TRBV6-2 or TRBV6-3 with TRBJ2-2, with D possibly called TRBD1 or TRBD2 (5 bases each). V shed 6 bases and J shed 0 bases, with 14 bases lying between them. The CDR3 spans 16 residues. Germline V gives CDR1 MNHEY, CDR2 SVGEGT. The CDR3 region has the DNA TGTGCCAGCAGCCGGGCGGTGGGGGCGAACACCGGGGAGCTGTTTTTT. Amino acid sequence: CASSRAVGANTGELFF.

For this clonotype: Compared with germline, one end of the junction differs, possibly owing to a read error. The gene calls are TRBV7-6 and TRBJ2-7; 10 bases line up with TRBD2. CDR1 SGHVS and CDR2 FNYEAQ come from the germline V gene. This CDR3 is 15 amino acids long. DNA for the CDR3: TGTGCCAGCAGCCTAGCGGGAGAGCTCTCCTACGAGCAGTACTTC. This codes for CASSLAGELSYEQYF. The full variable domain, completed using reference TRBV7-6 and TRBJ2-7, is GAGVSQSPRYKVTKRGQDVALRCDPISGHVSLYWYRQALGQGPEFLTYFNYEAQQDKSGLPNDRFSAERPEGSISTLTIQRTEQRDSAMYRCASSLAGELSYEQYFGPGTRLTVT.

The chain couples TRBV28 to TRBJ2-7; TRBD1 matches at 7 bases. The junction had 8 bases not matched to a gene; V was cut back by 6 bases and J by 3 bases. Germline loops: CDR1 MDHEN, CDR2 SYDVKM. The CDR3 sequence is 14 residues long. CDR3 DNA: TGTGCCAGCAGACCTCCGGGACAGCACTACGAGCAGTACTTC. Its protein product is CASRPPGQHYEQYF.

This clonotype was counted only a few times. The chain combines TRBV2 with TRBJ1-4; D is perhaps TRBD1 (6 bases). V was shortened by 4 bases and J by 5 bases, with 11 bases between the two germline ends. The CDR3 covers 14 residues. The germline V gene has CDR1 SNHLY and CDR2 FYNNEI. CDR3 loop: CASSAGAKNEKLFF. The CDR3 DNA is TGTGCCAGCAGTGCGGGGGCGAAGAATGAAAAACTGTTTTTT.

This clonotype was recorded a few times. The chain couples TRBV7-2 to TRBJ2-1; possible D gene TRBD2, 6 bases. The ends were cut back, 2 bases at V and 0 bases at J, with 8 bases in the middle. The CDR3 is 15 amino acids. CDR1 is SGHTA and CDR2 is FQGNSA in the germline V gene. The CDR3 loop is CASSLIADSYNEQFF. As DNA, the CDR3 is TGTGCCAGCAGCTTAATAGCGGACTCCTACAATGAGCAGTTCTTC. The variable domain in full, completed from reference TRBV7-2 and TRBJ2-1, reads GAGVSQSPSNKVTEKGKDVELRCDPISGHTALYWYRQSLGQGLEFLIYFQGNSAPDKSGLPSDRFSAERTGGSVSTLTIQRTQQEDSAVYLCASSLIADSYNEQFFGPGTRLTVL.

This clonotype was recorded at least ten times. The CDR3 DNA reads TGTGCCAGCAGCTTGGGGGCCAAAACTAATGAAAAACTGTTTTTT. This encodes CASSLGAKTNEKLFF. This chain uses TRBV7-2 with TRBJ1-4, with D maybe TRBD1 (6 bases). Germline CDR1 reads SGHTA; CDR2 reads FQGNSA. V was clipped by 3 bases and J by 1 base, with 9 bases between them. CDR3 length equals 15 residues. The full variable domain, in which reference TRBV7-2 and TRBJ1-4 provide the parts outside the CDR3, is GAGVSQSPSNKVTEKGKDVELRCDPISGHTALYWYRQSLGQGLEFLIYFQGNSAPDKSGLPSDRFSAERTGGSVSTLTIQRTQQEDSAVYLCASSLGAKTNEKLFFGSGTQLSVL.

The chain uses TRBV13 and TRBJ2-5; TRBD1 aligns across 8 bases. The CDR3 extends over 15 amino acids. The germline CDR1 and CDR2 sequences are PRHDT and FYEKMQ (reference sequence). V dropped 3 bases and J dropped 4; count of bases not matched to a gene: 7. The CDR3 region is CASSFGQGRRETQYF. For the CDR3, the DNA is TGTGCCAGCAGCTTCGGACAGGGCCGACGAGAGACCCAGTACTTC.